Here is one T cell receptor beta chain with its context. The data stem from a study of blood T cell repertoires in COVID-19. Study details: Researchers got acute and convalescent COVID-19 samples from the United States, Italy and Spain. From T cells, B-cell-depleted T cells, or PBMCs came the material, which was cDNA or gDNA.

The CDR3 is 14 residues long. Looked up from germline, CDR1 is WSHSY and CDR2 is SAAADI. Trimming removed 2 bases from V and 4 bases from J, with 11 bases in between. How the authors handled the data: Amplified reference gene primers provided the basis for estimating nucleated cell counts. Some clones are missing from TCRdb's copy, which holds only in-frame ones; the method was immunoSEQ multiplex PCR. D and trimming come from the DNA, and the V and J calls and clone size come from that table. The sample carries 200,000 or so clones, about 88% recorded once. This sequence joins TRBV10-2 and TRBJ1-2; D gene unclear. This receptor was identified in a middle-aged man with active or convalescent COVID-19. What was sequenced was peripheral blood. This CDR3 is CASSEQEVGYGYTF. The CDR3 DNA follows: TGCGCCAGCAGTGAGCAGGAAGTGGGCTATGGCTACACCTTC.